What follows is one T cell receptor beta chain and its context. 60 Vbeta and 13 Jbeta primers were used in PCR. The assay was immunoSEQ multiplex PCR, and TCRdb's table has in-frame clones only and misses some. The sample consists of about 130,000 clones, 80% of them appearing once. The sample comes from a study of cytomegalovirus exposure and HLA in healthy donors. The receptor's source is a human donor in good health. Material for sequencing was PBMCs.

The CDR3 reads CASSQDHLAGALIDQPQHF. The DNA for the CDR3 is TGCGCCAGCAGCCAAGACCATTTGGCAGGGGCACTAATCGATCAGCCCCAGCATTTT. This chain connects TRBV4-1 to TRBJ1-5; D perhaps matches TRBD1 (6 bases). The V and J ends lost 0 bases and 5 bases respectively, with 23 bases between them. Germline assignment: CDR1 MGHRA and CDR2 YSYEKL. This CDR3 spans 19 amino acids.